This TCR beta chain originates from a study of cytomegalovirus exposure and HLA in healthy donors. Whole-study results and caveats: Presence/absence results assume similar sequencing depth per donor, which may not hold. The only immune exposure information that was available was CMV serostatus. Several of the most significant clusters appeared linked to common viral pathogens, based on a later analysis. Later on, analysis showed that most CMV-associated TCR beta chains appeared to be HLA-restricted.

The CDR3 contains 15 residues. Germline CDR1 and CDR2: SNHLY and FYNNEI. V shed 6 bases, J shed 1 base, and the junction held 5 bases outside the gene matches. Primers included in the PCR were 60 Vbeta and 13 Jbeta primers. Produced via immunoSEQ multiplex PCR; TCRdb's table is partial and in-frame only. The sample gives under 200,000 clones, more than 9.5% of which show up once; approximately 8.3% is in the top ten. Notes on this clone: No antigen is known for it.

This sequence was found in a man in his fifties or sixties in good health and CMV-seropositive. The material sequenced was PBMCs. The chain has TRBV2 and TRBJ1-5; 8 positions agree with TRBD1. The CDR3 region is CASRVGQASNQPQHF. In DNA form, the CDR3 reads TGTGCCAGCAGGGTGGGACAGGCAAGCAATCAGCCCCAGCATTTT.